This paragraph covers one TCR beta chain sequence. These data belong to a study of prognosis after radiotherapy for stage I lung cancer. Turning to the study itself: For radiotherapy, patients got SBRT split into 3 to 5 fractions, giving a biologically effective dose of at least 100 Gy.

Germline CDR1 reads SGHRS; CDR2 reads YFSETQ. V gave up 2 bases and J gave up 8 bases, with 14 bases separating them. The CDR3 has 15 amino acids. The TCR beta CDR3 region was amplified from genomic DNA, with two rounds of multiplex PCR being used for the amplification. Amplification in first-round PCR relied on primers specific to each TRBV and TRBJ gene. TCRdb ran MiXCR on the multiplex PCR reads and lists one entry per CDR3 protein. The sample carries about 16,000 distinct CDR3 sequences, under 50% recorded once. The rearrangement joins TRBV5-1 to TRBJ1-6, with a weak D call TRBD1 (5 bases). Sequences were derived from PBMCs, sampled before or after stereotactic body radiation therapy (not recorded which). The clonotype comes from a donor aged 50 or older with non-small cell lung cancer. CDR3: CASSFGRVGDSPLHF. CDR3 coding DNA: TGCGCCAGCAGCTTTGGGAGGGTAGGGGATTCACCCCTCCACTTT.